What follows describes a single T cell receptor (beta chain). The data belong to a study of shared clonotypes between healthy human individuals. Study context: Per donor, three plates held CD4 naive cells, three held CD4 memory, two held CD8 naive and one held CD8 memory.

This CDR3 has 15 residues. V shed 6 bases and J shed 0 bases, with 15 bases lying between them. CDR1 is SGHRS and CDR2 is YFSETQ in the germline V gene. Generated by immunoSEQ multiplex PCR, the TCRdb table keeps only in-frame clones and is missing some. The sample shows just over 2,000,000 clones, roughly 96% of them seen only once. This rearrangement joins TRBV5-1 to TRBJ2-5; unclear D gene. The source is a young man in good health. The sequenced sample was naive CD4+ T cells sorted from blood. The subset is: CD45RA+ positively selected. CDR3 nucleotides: TGCGCCAGCACCCCTAAGCGAACAAACCAAGAGACCCAGTACTTC. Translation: CASTPKRTNQETQYF.